The present TCR beta chain was sequenced within a study of cytomegalovirus exposure and HLA in healthy donors. Study as a whole: HLA-typed donors were the source of approximately 85 million unique TCRs held in an early data release. Study results and caveats: As was reported, the classifier diagnosed cytomegalovirus status with high specificity and sensitivity. Earlier findings revealed that most TCR beta V segments proved productive either about 87% or about 30% of the time.

The germline V gene has CDR1 SGHVS and CDR2 FQNEAQ. The CDR3 is made up of 14 amino acids. V shed 7 bases and J shed 5 bases, with 12 bases lying between them. The PCR was carried out with 60 Vbeta primers and 13 Jbeta primers. The method was immunoSEQ multiplex PCR; TCRdb's version includes in-frame clones alone and lacks a portion of them. The sample records over 120,000 clones, roughly 74% being singletons. Remarks on this clone: As yet, its antigen is unknown.

Sequencing was performed on PBMCs. V usage is TRBV7-8 and J usage is TRBJ2-6, with D maybe TRBD1 (5 bases). This TCR came from a woman aged 18-29 years in good health and CMV-seropositive. In nucleotides, the CDR3 is TGTGCCAGCACGCAGGGTGGCTGGGCCAACGTCCTGACTTTC. It codes for CASTQGGWANVLTF.